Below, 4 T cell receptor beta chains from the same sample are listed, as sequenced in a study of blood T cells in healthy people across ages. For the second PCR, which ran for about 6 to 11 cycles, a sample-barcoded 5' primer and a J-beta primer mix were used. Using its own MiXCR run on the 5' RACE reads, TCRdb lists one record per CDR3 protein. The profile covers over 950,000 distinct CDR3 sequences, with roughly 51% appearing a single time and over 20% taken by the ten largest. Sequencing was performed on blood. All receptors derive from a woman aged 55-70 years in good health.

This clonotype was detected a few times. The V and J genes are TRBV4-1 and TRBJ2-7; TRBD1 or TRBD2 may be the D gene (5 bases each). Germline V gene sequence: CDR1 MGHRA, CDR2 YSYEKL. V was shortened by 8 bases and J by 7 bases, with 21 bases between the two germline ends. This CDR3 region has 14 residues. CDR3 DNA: TGCGCCAGCGGAACGGGACCACCTTTGGGGGAGCAGTACTTC. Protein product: CASGTGPPLGEQYF.

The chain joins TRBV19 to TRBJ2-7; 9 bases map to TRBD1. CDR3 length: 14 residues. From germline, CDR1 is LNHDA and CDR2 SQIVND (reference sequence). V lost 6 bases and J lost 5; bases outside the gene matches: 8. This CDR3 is CASRRRTGEDEQYF. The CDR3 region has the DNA TGTGCCAGTAGACGAAGGACAGGGGAGGACGAGCAGTACTTC. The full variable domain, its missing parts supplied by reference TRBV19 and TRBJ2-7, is DGGITQSPKYLFRKEGQNVTLSCEQNLNHDAMYWYRQDPGQGLRLIYYSQIVNDFQKGDIAEGYSVSREKKESFPLTVTSAQKNPTAFYLCASRRRTGEDEQYFGPGTRLTVT.

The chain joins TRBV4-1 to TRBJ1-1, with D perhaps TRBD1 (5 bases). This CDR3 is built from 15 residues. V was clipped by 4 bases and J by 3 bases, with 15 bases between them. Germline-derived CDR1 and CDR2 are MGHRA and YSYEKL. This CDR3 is CASSLPGRPYTEAFF. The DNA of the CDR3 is TGCGCCAGCAGCCTCCCGGGGCGCCCCTACACTGAAGCTTTCTTT.

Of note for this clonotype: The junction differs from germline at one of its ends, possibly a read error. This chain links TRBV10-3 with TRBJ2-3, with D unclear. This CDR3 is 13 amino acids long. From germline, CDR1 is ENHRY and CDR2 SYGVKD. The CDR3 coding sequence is TGTGCCATCAGTGAGTCGAGCATAGATACGCAGTATTTT. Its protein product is CAISESSIDTQYF.